The source of this T cell receptor beta chain is a study of cytomegalovirus exposure and HLA in healthy donors. As for the study in general: The approximately 110 validation repertoires used a platform that matched the one used for the 500 to 700 first-cohort repertoires, as a later analysis reported. General study findings and limits: The study put 150 to 200 TCR beta chains on its list as cytomegalovirus-associated. It was reportedly the case that the classifier diagnosed cytomegalovirus status with high specificity and sensitivity. Rarity marked most TCR sequences, yet some public TCRs occurred in many donors.

About this clone itself: Its antigen is as yet unknown.

Here immunoSEQ multiplex PCR was the method, and the copy in TCRdb shows in-frame clones only, minus some. The repertoire holds tens of thousands of clones, with 95% to 97% as singletons. Trimming pared 4 bases from V and 4 bases from J, leaving 25 bases between. Germline values: CDR1 SGHVS, CDR2 FNYEAQ. The CDR3 covers 18 residues. The J gene is TRBJ1-1, the V gene TRBV7-6; no clear D gene. This TCR came from a woman under 30 in good health and CMV-seropositive. Sample: PBMCs. The CDR3 region is CASSSVVVGQTRGTEAFF. The CDR3, as DNA: TGTGCCAGCAGCTCGGTCGTGGTAGGTCAGACACGGGGCACTGAAGCTTTCTTT.